This passage covers 18 T cell receptor beta chains from one sample sequenced in a study of ipilimumab plus nivolumab after autologous stem cell transplantation (dated by TCRdb to the early 2020s). Library creation used the immunoSEQ multiplex PCR assay. TCRdb re-hosts the immuneACCESS table, in-frame sequences only. Its copies lack some clones; in the studies checked, an unresolved V gene accounts for under half of them, and the cause for the rest is not known. The sample table shows 10,000 to 15,000 clones, and roughly 72% are seen once. Of the sample, about 15% falls within the top ten clones. This material consisted of PBMCs, taken in a trial of ipilimumab plus nivolumab as post-transplant consolidation. Receptor source: a male donor with diffuse large B-cell lymphoma.

This chain connects TRBV5-1 to TRBJ2-5; 10 bases match TRBD2. The last part of the DNA fits TRBJ2-7 better; the J call may be wrong. Germline-derived CDR1 and CDR2 are SGHRS and YFSETQ. There are 15 residues in the CDR3. The CDR3 DNA reads TGCGCCAGCACGACCGGGACTAGCGTTTCCTACGAGCAGTACTTC. It encodes CASTTGTSVSYEQYF.

V and J are TRBV4-1 and TRBJ1-3; possible D gene TRBD1, 6 bases. In germline, CDR1 is MGHRA, CDR2 YSYEKL. The CDR3 runs to 17 residues. The ends were cut back, 4 bases at V and 4 bases at J, with 20 bases in the middle. As DNA, the CDR3 is TGCGCCAGCAGCCCTCAGGGGCGCTCTGTAGGCGGAAACACCATATATTTT. Protein sequence: CASSPQGRSVGGNTIYF.

The gene calls are TRBV19 and TRBJ1-1, with D unclear. CDR3 length: 13 amino acids. V shed 10 bases and J shed 6 bases, with 18 bases lying between them. The V gene's germline CDR1 is LNHDA and CDR2 SQIVND (reference sequence). Here the CDR3 DNA reads TGTGCCACCCGAGGAAACCAATGGTCTGAAGCTTTCTTT. This codes for CATRGNQWSEAFF.

The V call is TRBV29-1, the J call TRBJ2-7, with 8 bases that match TRBD1. The V segment lost 4 bases and the J segment 7 bases; nucleotides outside the gene matches: 12. Germline CDR1 and CDR2: SQVTM and ANQGSEA. CDR3 length: 14 residues. CDR3 residues: CSVGRGQGSEEQYF. CDR3 nucleotides: TGCAGCGTTGGCCGCGGACAGGGAAGTGAGGAGCAGTACTTC.

The rearrangement uses TRBV5-1 and TRBJ1-1; D unclear. The CDR3 is made up of 14 amino acids. Germline values: CDR1 SGHRS, CDR2 YFSETQ. The germline V and J ends were trimmed by 4 bases and 1 base, with 11 bases remaining between them. CDR3 region: CASSLRDTNTEAFF. The CDR3 coding sequence is TGCGCCAGCAGCCTCCGGGATACGAACACTGAAGCTTTCTTT.

J is TRBJ1-1 and V is TRBV6-5; no clear D gene. The CDR3 is 13 amino acids. Deletions cut 0 bases from V and 7 bases from J, with 9 bases between. Germline V lookup: CDR1 MNHEY, CDR2 SVGAGI. This CDR3 reads CASSYSLGNEAFF. CDR3 DNA sequence: TGTGCCAGCAGTTACTCGCTTGGAAATGAAGCTTTCTTT.

The chain couples TRBV19 to TRBJ1-2; 9 positions match TRBD1. Germline CDR1 and CDR2: LNHDA and SQIVND (reference sequence). The CDR3 is 14 amino acids. V trimming: 3 bases; J trimming: 4 bases; junction bases outside the gene matches: 3. The CDR3 loop reads CASSMGQGSYGYTF. The CDR3 nucleotides are TGTGCCAGTAGTATGGGACAGGGAAGCTATGGCTACACCTTC.

The gene calls are TRBV9 and TRBJ2-3; 8 nucleotides agree with TRBD2. This CDR3 is 16 amino acids long. Germline V CDR1 and CDR2: SGDLS, YYNGEE. J lost 1 base, V lost 3 bases, and 7 bases had no gene match. The CDR3 loop reads CASSEDTGGGTDTQYF. The CDR3 DNA follows: TGTGCCAGCAGCGAGGATACGGGGGGGGGCACAGATACGCAGTATTTT.

CDR3 coding DNA: TGCGCCAGCTGGGCCGCCGAGGGTGGTCAGCCCCAGCATTTT. It is translated as CASWAAEGGQPQHF. This chain links TRBV10-1 with TRBJ1-5; no reliable D call. This CDR3 is 14 amino acids long. Looked up from germline, CDR1 is WNHNN and CDR2 is SYGVQD (reference sequence). Trimming took 8 bases from V and 6 from J, leaving 17 bases between them.

This rearrangement joins TRBV10-1 to TRBJ2-5; tentative D call: TRBD1 (6 bases). CDR1 and CDR2 from the germline V gene are WNHNN and SYGVQD (reference sequence). With 3 bases removed from V and 1 base from J, the gap between germline ends came to 15 bases. This CDR3 spans 16 amino acids. CDR3 sequence reads: CASSEGVQGPQETQYF. The CDR3 coding sequence is TGCGCCAGCAGTGAAGGAGTACAGGGCCCCCAAGAGACCCAGTACTTC.

The chain is built from TRBV30 and TRBJ1-2; perhaps TRBD1 as D (5 bases). The V gene lost 4 bases and the J gene lost 10 bases, with 16 bases spanning the gap. The CDR3 is 12 residues long. CDR1 and CDR2 (germline): GTSNPN, SVGIG (reference sequence). CDR3 sequence: CAWNDPGGDYTF. The CDR3, as DNA: TGTGCCTGGAACGATCCCGGGGGGGACTACACCTTC. The full variable domain, with the rest looked up from reference TRBV30 and TRBJ1-2, is SQTIHQWPATLVQPVGSPLSLECTVEGTSNPNLYWYRQAAGRGLQLLFYSVGIGQISSEVPQNLSASRPQDRQFILSSKKLLLSDSGFYLCAWNDPGGDYTFGSGTRLTVV.

The chain recombines TRBV5-1 with TRBJ2-5; D may match TRBD1 or TRBD2 (5 bases each). Germline loops: CDR1 SGHRS, CDR2 YFSETQ. Trimming took 5 bases from V and 5 from J, leaving 22 bases between them. The CDR3 totals 16 residues. The CDR3 region is CASSSSGLPRGETQYF. The CDR3 DNA reads as TGCGCCAGCAGTTCGTCCGGCCTTCCCCGGGGCGAGACCCAGTACTTC.

The chain employs TRBV11-3 and TRBJ2-1, with 10 bases lining up with TRBD2. J was trimmed by 4 bases and V by 6 bases; bases with no gene match: 6. This CDR3 spans 15 amino acids. The germline V gene has CDR1 SGHNT and CDR2 YENEEA. The CDR3 DNA follows: TGTGCCAGCAGGGAGACTAGCGGGCATTACAATGAGCAGTTCTTC. This encodes CASRETSGHYNEQFF. The full variable domain, its missing parts supplied by reference TRBV11-3 and TRBJ2-1, is EAGVVQSPRYKIIEKKQPVAFWCNPISGHNTLYWYLQNLGQGPELLIRYENEEAVDDSQLPKDRFSAERLKGVDSTLKIQPAELGDSAVYLCASRETSGHYNEQFFGPGTRLTVL.

The chain employs TRBV2 and TRBJ2-4; D remains unclear. The CDR3 is 16 amino acids. CDR1 and CDR2 from the germline V gene are SNHLY and FYNNEI. The ends were cut back, 5 bases at V and 0 bases at J, with 14 bases in the middle. CDR3 loop: CASSPMTDVAKNIQYF. CDR3 DNA: TGTGCCAGCAGTCCGATGACGGACGTAGCCAAAAACATTCAGTACTTC.

This sequence joins TRBV29-1 and TRBJ2-5; unclear D gene. The CDR3 is made up of 11 amino acids. In germline, CDR1 is SQVTM, CDR2 ANQGSEA. V was pared by 3 bases and J by 5 bases, with 7 bases between. The CDR3 sequence is CSVDVGETQYF. In DNA form, the CDR3 reads TGCAGCGTTGATGTAGGGGAGACCCAGTACTTC.

This clone was observed a handful of times. For the CDR3, the DNA is TGCGCCAGCAGCTTGGATGTCTTACAGCCAGATACGCAGTATTTT. Protein: CASSLDVLQPDTQYF. This chain uses TRBV5-1 with TRBJ2-3; D is unclear. The germline V gene has CDR1 SGHRS and CDR2 YFSETQ. Trimming stripped 0 bases from V and 4 bases from J, with 12 bases between. CDR3 length: 15 amino acids.

The V call is TRBV15, the J call TRBJ2-1; D is uncertain. V was pared by 2 bases and J by 7 bases, with 9 bases between. The CDR3 contains 13 residues. The germline V gene encodes CDR1 LNHNV and CDR2 YYDKDF (reference sequence). CDR3 nucleotide sequence: TGTGCCACCAGCAGAACGCAGTGGAATGAGCAGTTCTTC. Translation gives CATSRTQWNEQFF.

This chain links TRBV9 with TRBJ2-7; TRBD2 matches at 10 bases. CDR3 length: 15 residues. V gave up 0 bases and J gave up 3 bases; unmatched junction bases: 3. Germline assignment: CDR1 SGDLS and CDR2 YYNGEE. The CDR3 region has the DNA TGTGCCAGCAGCGTAGAAGTAGCGGGAGGCTACGAGCAGTACTTC. Translation gives CASSVEVAGGYEQYF.